This T cell receptor (beta chain) was profiled in a study of blood T cell repertoires in COVID-19. V was cut by 6 bases and J by 2 bases, with 8 bases left in between. The CDR3 has 13 residues. CDR1 and CDR2 (germline): MNHEY, SMNVEV (reference sequence). Data came from immunoSEQ multiplex PCR; TCRdb stores just in-frame clones and leaves some out. This sample carries nearly 200,000 clones, roughly 80% of them seen once, and the ten largest clones take 20%. The sequence derives from a human donor in a cohort sampled during active COVID-19. The chain links TRBV27 to TRBJ2-1; D is uncertain. Material for sequencing was peripheral blood. CDR3 sequence reads: CASSKQTYNEQFF. The CDR3, as DNA: TGTGCCAGCAGCAAGCAAACCTACAATGAGCAGTTCTTC.